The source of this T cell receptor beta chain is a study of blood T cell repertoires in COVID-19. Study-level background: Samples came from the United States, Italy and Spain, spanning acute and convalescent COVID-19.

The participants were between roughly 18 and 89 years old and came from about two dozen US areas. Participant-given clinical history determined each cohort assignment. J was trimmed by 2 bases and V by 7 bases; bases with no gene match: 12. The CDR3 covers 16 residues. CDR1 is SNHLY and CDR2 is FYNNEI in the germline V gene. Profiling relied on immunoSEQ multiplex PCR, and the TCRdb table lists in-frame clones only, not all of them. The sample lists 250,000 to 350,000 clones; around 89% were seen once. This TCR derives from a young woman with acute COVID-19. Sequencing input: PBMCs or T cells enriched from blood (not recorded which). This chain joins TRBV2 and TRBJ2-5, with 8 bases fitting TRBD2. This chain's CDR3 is CASMQLAAYLQETQYF. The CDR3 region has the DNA TGTGCCAGCATGCAACTAGCGGCATACCTGCAAGAGACCCAGTACTTC.